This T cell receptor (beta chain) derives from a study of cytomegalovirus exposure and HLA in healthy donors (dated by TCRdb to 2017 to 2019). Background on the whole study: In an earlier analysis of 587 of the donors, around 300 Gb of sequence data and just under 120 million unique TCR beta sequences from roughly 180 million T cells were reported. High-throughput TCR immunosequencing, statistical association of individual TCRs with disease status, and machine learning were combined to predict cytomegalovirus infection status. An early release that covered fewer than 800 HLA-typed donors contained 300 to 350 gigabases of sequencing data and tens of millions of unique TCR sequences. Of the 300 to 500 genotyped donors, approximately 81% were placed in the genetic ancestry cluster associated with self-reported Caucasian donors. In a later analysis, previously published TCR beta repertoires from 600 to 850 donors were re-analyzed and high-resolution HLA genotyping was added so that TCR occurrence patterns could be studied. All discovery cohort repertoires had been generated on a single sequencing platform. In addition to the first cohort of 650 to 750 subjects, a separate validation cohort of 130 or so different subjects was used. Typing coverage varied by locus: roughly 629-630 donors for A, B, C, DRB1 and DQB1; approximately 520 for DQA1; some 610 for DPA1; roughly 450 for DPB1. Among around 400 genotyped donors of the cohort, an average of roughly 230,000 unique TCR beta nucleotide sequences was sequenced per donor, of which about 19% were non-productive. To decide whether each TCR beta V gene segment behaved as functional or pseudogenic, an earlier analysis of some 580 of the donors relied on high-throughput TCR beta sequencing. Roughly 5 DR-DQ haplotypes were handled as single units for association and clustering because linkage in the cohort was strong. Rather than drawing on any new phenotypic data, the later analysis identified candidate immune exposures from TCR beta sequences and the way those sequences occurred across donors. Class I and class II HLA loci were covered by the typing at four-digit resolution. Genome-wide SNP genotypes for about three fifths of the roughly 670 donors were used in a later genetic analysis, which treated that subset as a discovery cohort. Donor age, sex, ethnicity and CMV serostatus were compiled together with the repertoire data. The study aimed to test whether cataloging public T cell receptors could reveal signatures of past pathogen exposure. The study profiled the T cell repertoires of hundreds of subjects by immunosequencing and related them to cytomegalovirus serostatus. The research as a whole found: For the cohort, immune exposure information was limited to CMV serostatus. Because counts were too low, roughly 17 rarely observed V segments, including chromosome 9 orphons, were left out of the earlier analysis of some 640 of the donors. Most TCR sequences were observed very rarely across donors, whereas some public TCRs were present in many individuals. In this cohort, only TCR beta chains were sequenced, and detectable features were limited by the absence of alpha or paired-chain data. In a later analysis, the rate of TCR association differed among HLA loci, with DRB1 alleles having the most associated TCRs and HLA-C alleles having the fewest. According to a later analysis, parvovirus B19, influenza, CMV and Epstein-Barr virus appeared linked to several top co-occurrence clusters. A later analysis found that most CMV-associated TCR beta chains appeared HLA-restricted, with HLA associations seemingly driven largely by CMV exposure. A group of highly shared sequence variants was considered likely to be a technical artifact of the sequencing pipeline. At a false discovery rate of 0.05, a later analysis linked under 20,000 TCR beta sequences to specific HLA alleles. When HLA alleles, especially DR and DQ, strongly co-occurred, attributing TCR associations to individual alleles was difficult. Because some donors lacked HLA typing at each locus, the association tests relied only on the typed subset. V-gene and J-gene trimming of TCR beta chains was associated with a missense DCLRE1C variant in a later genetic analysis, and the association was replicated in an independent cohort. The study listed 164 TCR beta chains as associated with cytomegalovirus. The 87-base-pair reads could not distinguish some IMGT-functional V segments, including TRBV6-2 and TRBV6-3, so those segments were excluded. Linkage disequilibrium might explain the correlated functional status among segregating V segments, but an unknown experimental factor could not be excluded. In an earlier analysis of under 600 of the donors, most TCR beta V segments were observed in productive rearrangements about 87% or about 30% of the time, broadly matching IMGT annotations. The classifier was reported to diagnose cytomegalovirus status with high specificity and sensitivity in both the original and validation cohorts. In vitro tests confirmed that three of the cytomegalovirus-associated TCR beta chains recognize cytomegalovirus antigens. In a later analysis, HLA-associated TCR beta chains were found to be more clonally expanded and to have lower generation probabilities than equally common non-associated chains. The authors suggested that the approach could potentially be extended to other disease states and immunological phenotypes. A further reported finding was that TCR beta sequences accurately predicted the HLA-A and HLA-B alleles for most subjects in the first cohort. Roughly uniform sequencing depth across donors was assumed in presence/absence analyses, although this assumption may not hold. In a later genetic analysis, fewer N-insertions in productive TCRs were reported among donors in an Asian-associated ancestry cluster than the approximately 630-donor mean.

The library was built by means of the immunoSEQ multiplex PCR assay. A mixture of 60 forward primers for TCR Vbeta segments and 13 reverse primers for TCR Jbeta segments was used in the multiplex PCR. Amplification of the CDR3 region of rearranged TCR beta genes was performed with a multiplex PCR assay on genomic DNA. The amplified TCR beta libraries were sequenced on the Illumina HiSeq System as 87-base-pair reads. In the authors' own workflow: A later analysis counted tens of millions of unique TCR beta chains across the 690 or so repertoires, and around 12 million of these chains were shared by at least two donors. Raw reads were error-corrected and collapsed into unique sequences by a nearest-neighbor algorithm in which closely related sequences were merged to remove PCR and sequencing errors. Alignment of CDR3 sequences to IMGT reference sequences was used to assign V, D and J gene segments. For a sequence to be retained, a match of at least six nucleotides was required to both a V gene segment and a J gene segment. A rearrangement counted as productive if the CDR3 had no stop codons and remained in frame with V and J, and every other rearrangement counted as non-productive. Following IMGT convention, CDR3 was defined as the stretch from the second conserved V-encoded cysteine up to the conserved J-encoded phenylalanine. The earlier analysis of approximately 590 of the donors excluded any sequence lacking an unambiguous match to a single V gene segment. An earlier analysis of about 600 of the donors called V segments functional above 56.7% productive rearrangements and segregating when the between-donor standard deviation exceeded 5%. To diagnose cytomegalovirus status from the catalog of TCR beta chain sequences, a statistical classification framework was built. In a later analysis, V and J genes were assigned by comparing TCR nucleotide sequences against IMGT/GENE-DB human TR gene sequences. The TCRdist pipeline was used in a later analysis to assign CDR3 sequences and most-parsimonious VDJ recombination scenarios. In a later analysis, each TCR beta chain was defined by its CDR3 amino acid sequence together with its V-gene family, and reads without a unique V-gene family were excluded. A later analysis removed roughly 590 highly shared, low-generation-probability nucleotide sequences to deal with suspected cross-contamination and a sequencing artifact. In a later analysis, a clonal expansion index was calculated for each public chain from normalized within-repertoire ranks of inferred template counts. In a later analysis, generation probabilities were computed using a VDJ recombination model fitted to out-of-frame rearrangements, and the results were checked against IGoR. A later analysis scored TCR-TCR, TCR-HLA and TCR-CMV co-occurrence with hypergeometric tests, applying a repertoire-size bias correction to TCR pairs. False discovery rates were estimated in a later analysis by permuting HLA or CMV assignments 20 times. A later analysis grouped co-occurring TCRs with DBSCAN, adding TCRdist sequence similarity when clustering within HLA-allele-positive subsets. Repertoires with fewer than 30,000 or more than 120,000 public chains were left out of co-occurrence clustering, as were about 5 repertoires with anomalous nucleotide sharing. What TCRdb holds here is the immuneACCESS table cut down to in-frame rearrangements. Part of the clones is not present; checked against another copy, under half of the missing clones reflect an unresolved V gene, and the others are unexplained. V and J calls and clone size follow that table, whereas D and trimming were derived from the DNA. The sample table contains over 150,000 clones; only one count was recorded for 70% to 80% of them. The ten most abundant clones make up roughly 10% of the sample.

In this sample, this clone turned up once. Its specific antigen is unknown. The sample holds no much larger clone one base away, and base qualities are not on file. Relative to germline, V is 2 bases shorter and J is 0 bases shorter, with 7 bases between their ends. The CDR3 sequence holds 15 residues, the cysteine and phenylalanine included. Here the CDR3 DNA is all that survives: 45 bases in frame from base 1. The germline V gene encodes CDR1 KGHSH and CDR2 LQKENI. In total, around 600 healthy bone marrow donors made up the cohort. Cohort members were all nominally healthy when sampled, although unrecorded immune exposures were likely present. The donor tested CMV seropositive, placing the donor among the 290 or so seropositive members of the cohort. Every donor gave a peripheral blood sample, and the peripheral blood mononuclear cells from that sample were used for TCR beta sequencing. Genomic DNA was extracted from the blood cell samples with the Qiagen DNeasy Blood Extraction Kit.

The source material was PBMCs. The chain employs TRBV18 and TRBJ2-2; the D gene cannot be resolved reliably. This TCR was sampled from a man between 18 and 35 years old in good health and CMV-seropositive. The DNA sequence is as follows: TGTGCCAGCTCACCAGCCGGTCCGAACACCGGGGAGCTGTTTTTT. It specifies CASSPAGPNTGELFF.